This TCR beta chain emerged from a study of blood T cell repertoires in COVID-19. V dropped 1 base and J dropped 5 bases, with 9 bases sitting between them. The V gene's germline CDR1 is LNHDA and CDR2 SQIVND (reference sequence). This CDR3 contains 14 residues. Libraries were prepared by immunoSEQ multiplex PCR; TCRdb keeps only in-frame clonotypes and omits some of them. Seen here are roughly 140,000 clones, around 83% observed once, and the top ten hold about 7.8%. This receptor was identified in a woman between 45 and 65 years old in a cohort sampled during active or convalescent COVID-19. Sequencing was performed on peripheral blood. V gene TRBV19 combines with J gene TRBJ2-1; D unresolved. The CDR3 sequence: CASSIALNDNEQFF. The CDR3 coding sequence is TGTGCCAGTAGTATAGCCCTAAACGACAATGAGCAGTTCTTC.